These 26 T cell receptor beta chains were sequenced from one sample in a study of vaccination and CD4 T cells after COVID-19. The Oncomine TCR Beta short-read assay was what sequenced the DNA obtained from cultured CD4+ T cells. TCRdb reanalysed the PCR reads using MiXCR and keeps one entry per CDR3 protein. The sample has approximately 18,000 distinct CDR3 sequences; about half are singletons. No cognate antigen is known for these TCRs. Treatment indicated: roughly ten-day PBMC culture with coronavirus spike peptide pools or control peptides (ViraFEST assay). The source was CD4+ T cells from blood, cultured in vitro, collected after SARS-CoV-2 vaccination. These receptors originate from a human donor who had recovered from COVID-19.

This sequence joins TRBV6-4 and TRBJ1-1; D might be TRBD1 (5 bases). The V and J ends lost 0 bases and 6 bases respectively, with 11 bases between them. Germline V CDR1 and CDR2: MRHNA, SNTAGT. The CDR3 loop spans 14 amino acids. The CDR3: CASSDSNRPSEAFF. CDR3 nucleotide sequence: TGTGCCAGCAGTGACTCGAACAGGCCTTCTGAAGCTTTCTTT.

This chain uses TRBV19 with TRBJ1-5, with no clear D. Germline assignment: CDR1 LNHDA and CDR2 SQIVND (reference sequence). The CDR3 is 15 residues long. The V and J ends lost 4 bases and 5 bases respectively, with 15 bases between them. The CDR3 DNA sequence: TGTGCCAGTAGTAGGAGGTCAGGATCCGATCAGCCCCAGCATTTT. Its protein product is CASSRRSGSDQPQHF.

The chain couples TRBV12-5 to TRBJ2-5; D gene uncertain. This CDR3 has 14 amino acids. In germline, CDR1 is LGHNT, CDR2 FRNRAP. V gave up 6 bases and J gave up 5 bases, with 16 bases separating them. CDR3 protein: CASGGGSWRETQYF. In nucleotides, the CDR3 is TGTGCTAGTGGGGGCGGATCCTGGCGGGAGACCCAGTACTTC.

The chain's CDR3 is CASSSRGGNNEQFF. CDR3 nucleotide sequence: TGTGCCAGCAGCTCTCGGGGGGGAAACAATGAGCAGTTCTTC. The genes are TRBV7-2 and TRBJ2-1; TRBD2 agrees at 8 bases. After removal of 4 bases from V and 5 bases from J, the junction contained 4 bases not matched to a gene. Germline V gene lookup returns CDR1 SGHTA and CDR2 FQGNSA. The CDR3 is 14 residues long.

V gene TRBV2 combines with J gene TRBJ1-5; 9 bases are a match to TRBD1. V lost 1 base and J lost 6; bases outside the gene matches: 4. The CDR3 is 15 amino acids. Per the germline V gene, CDR1 is SNHLY and CDR2 is FYNNEI. The CDR3 DNA reads TGTGCCAGCAGTGAAGAGGGGACAGGGTTTCAGCCCCAGCATTTT. Translation: CASSEEGTGFQPQHF.

The V call is TRBV7-9, the J call TRBJ2-5, with TRBD1 as a possible D gene (6 bases). The germline V gene has CDR1 SEHNR and CDR2 FQNEAQ (reference sequence). This CDR3 spans 14 amino acids. V lost 4 bases and J lost 0, with 9 bases in between. The DNA for the CDR3 is TGTGCCAGCAGCTCTGGACAGTACCAAGAGACCCAGTACTTC. The encoded protein is CASSSGQYQETQYF.

On this clonotype: Germline and junction disagree at one end, which may indicate a read error. The CDR3 sequence: CASSGAYEQCF. As DNA, the CDR3 is TGTGCCAGCAGCGGCGCCTACGAGCAGTGCTTC. This chain connects TRBV6-1 to TRBJ2-7; D gene ambiguous. The CDR3 consists of 11 residues. Germline V gives CDR1 MNHNS, CDR2 SASEGT.

The chain couples TRBV5-4 to TRBJ1-1, with D possibly TRBD1 on 6 matching bases. The CDR3 consists of 17 residues. Germline-derived CDR1 and CDR2 are SGHNT and YYREEE (reference sequence). Trimming pared 2 bases from V and 5 bases from J, leaving 22 bases between. CDR3 sequence reads: CASSLGLGGRVGTEAFF. The CDR3, as DNA: TGTGCCAGCAGCTTAGGCCTGGGGGGGCGCGTAGGGACTGAAGCTTTCTTT.

This clonotype was counted only a few times. The V and J genes are TRBV20-1 and TRBJ2-3; TRBD1 is a possible D gene (6 bases). CDR3 length: 14 amino acids. Germline loops: CDR1 DFQATT, CDR2 SNEGSKA (reference sequence). The V and J ends lost 3 bases and 4 bases respectively, with 14 bases between them. The CDR3 reads CSASQGLGADTQYF. In DNA form, the CDR3 reads TGCAGTGCTAGCCAGGGGTTGGGAGCAGATACGCAGTATTTT.

This chain links TRBV30 with TRBJ1-1; 8 bases fit TRBD1. Looked up from germline, CDR1 is GTSNPN and CDR2 is SVGIG (reference sequence). The ends lost 1 base at V and 6 bases at J; junction bases unmatched: 7. This CDR3 is 14 amino acids long. Written as DNA, the CDR3 is TGTGCCTGGAGTGGGGACAGGCATGCCTCTGAAGCTTTCTTT. As protein: CAWSGDRHASEAFF.

A few counts support this clonotype. This chain connects TRBV20-1 to TRBJ2-5, with TRBD2 identical over 12 bases. The CDR3 contains 16 residues. Unmatched junction bases numbered 5, after V lost 0 bases and J lost 3 bases. From germline, CDR1 is DFQATT and CDR2 SNEGSKA (reference sequence). DNA of the CDR3: TGCAGTGCTAGAGACCCGCGGACTAGCGGGAAAGAGACCCAGTACTTC. As protein: CSARDPRTSGKETQYF.

V gene TRBV18 combines with J gene TRBJ1-5, with 7 bases identical to TRBD1. J was trimmed by 4 bases and V by 6 bases; bases with no gene match: 9. This CDR3 is 15 amino acids long. Germline CDR1 KGHSH, CDR2 LQKENI. DNA of the CDR3: TGTGCCAGCTCCCAGACAGGGTCCGGTAATCAGCCCCAGCATTTT. This translates into CASSQTGSGNQPQHF.

This rearrangement joins TRBV11-2 to TRBJ2-7; TRBD2 matches 11 bases. This CDR3 is built from 15 residues. The germline V gene has CDR1 SGHAT and CDR2 FQNNGV. Losses at the gene ends were 5 bases for V and 0 bases for J; bases not matched to a gene: 3. DNA for the CDR3: TGTGCCAGCAGCCGGGGGACTAGCGGCTCCTACGAGCAGTACTTC. Translation gives CASSRGTSGSYEQYF.

This clonotype appeared a few times. This chain links TRBV7-8 with TRBJ2-3; TRBD2 agrees at 7 bases. Germline V gene lookup returns CDR1 SGHVS and CDR2 FQNEAQ. The trim removed 0 bases at V and 4 bases at J, leaving 1 base unmatched. The CDR3 has 14 residues. Here the CDR3 reads CASSLAGGADTQYF. The CDR3 DNA follows: TGTGCCAGCAGCTTAGCGGGAGGGGCAGATACGCAGTATTTT.

The chain couples TRBV4-1 to TRBJ1-2; TRBD1 matches at 7 bases. Trimming removed 1 base from V and 5 bases from J; junction bases left unmatched: 10. The CDR3 extends over 16 amino acids. The germline V gene encodes CDR1 MGHRA and CDR2 YSYEKL. The CDR3, as DNA: TGCGCCAGCAGCCAAGTCCAAGGGGCAGGGGGATATGGCTACACCTTC. Protein product: CASSQVQGAGGYGYTF.

The CDR3 nucleotides are TGCAGTGCTCGAGTCGCCGGGGAGCTGTTTTTT. It codes for CSARVAGELFF. The chain couples TRBV20-1 to TRBJ2-2; no clear D. V lost 5 bases and J 6 bases, leaving 7 bases between the germline ends. Germline-derived CDR1 and CDR2 are DFQATT and SNEGSKA (reference sequence). The CDR3 has 11 residues.

This rearrangement joins TRBV6-5 to TRBJ2-2; 8 positions match TRBD1. Per germline, CDR1 MNHEY and CDR2 SVGAGI. The CDR3 length is 16 residues. After removal of 6 bases from V and 0 bases from J, the junction contained 6 bases not matched to a gene. The CDR3, as DNA: TGTGCCAGCAGATACCCGGGACAGGCGAACACCGGGGAGCTGTTTTTT. This gives the protein CASRYPGQANTGELFF.

This clonotype showed up just a few times. This chain joins TRBV19 and TRBJ2-5, with unresolved D. The CDR3 has 13 residues. Germline lookup yields CDR1 LNHDA and CDR2 SQIVND (reference sequence). V was shortened by 5 bases and J by 4 bases, with 11 bases between the two germline ends. CDR3 amino acids: CASSYVGGETQYF. In DNA, the CDR3 is TGTGCCAGTAGTTACGTTGGCGGAGAGACCCAGTACTTC.

This chain connects TRBV6-2 or TRBV6-3 to TRBJ1-5; D perhaps matches TRBD1 (6 bases). Deletions cut 5 bases from V and 7 bases from J, with 21 bases between. The CDR3 is made up of 16 amino acids. The germline V gene encodes CDR1 MNHEY and CDR2 SVGEGT. The CDR3 bases are TGTGCCAGCAGTCACCTATTGACAGGCGTCGACCAGCCCCAGCATTTT. It yields the protein CASSHLLTGVDQPQHF.

J is TRBJ1-6 and V is TRBV7-8; perhaps TRBD1 as D (5 bases). Germline CDR1 and CDR2: SGHVS and FQNEAQ. V lost 5 bases to trimming and J lost 0 bases, with 20 bases between them. The CDR3 is made up of 19 amino acids. This CDR3 reads CASSPKPLDSFSYNSPLHF. The CDR3 DNA sequence: TGTGCCAGCAGCCCTAAGCCCCTAGACAGTTTCTCCTATAATTCACCCCTCCACTTT.

The chain combines TRBV6-1 with TRBJ1-2; 7 positions match TRBD1. Germline V gene data show CDR1 as MNHNS and CDR2 as SASEGT. The CDR3 sequence is 19 residues long. V was pared by 7 bases and J by 4 bases, with 24 bases of the junction left unmatched. The CDR3 region has the DNA TGTGCCAGCACCCCCATAGCGCCGGGACAGCCTGATCCGTTCTATGGCTACACCTTC. Protein sequence: CASTPIAPGQPDPFYGYTF.

This clonotype was seen a few times. The chain employs TRBV7-2 and TRBJ2-7; D ambiguous. The CDR3 has 13 amino acids. The V gene's germline CDR1 is SGHTA and CDR2 FQGNSA. V lost 5 bases and J lost 5, with 13 bases in between. Here the CDR3 DNA reads TGTGCCAGCAGCCCCTTCCCGATTAACGAGCAGTACTTC. Translated: CASSPFPINEQYF.

The chain combines TRBV6-1 with TRBJ1-2, with 7 bases matching TRBD1. Trimming cost V 5 bases and J 11 bases; bases outside gene matches: 14. The CDR3 has 14 residues. Germline CDR1 and CDR2: MNHNS and SASEGT. The CDR3 nucleotides are TGTGCCAGCAGTCCATCCGGGACAGTCGACCAATACACCTTC. Encoded protein: CASSPSGTVDQYTF.

This clonotype was seen a handful of times. V and J are TRBV27 and TRBJ2-1, with 7 bases matching TRBD2. CDR1 and CDR2 (germline): MNHEY, SMNVEV (reference sequence). With V trimmed by 5 bases and J by 6 bases, 10 bases remained unmatched. The CDR3 sequence is 15 residues long. The chain's CDR3 is CASSDRREQVNEQFF. The CDR3, as DNA: TGTGCCAGCAGTGATCGGCGGGAGCAGGTCAATGAGCAGTTCTTC.

The chain has TRBV6-1 and TRBJ1-2; unclear D gene. The CDR3 extends over 13 amino acids. Germline V gene data show CDR1 as MNHNS and CDR2 as SASEGT. Trimming shortened V by 1 base and J by 7 bases, and 10 bases separated the two germline ends. CDR3 bases: TGTGCCAGCAGTGAAGGCCTGGTCGGTGGCTACACCTTC. Amino acid sequence: CASSEGLVGGYTF.

This sequence joins TRBV6-2 or TRBV6-3 and TRBJ2-3, with D unresolved. CDR1 and CDR2 (germline): MNHEY, SVGEGT. This CDR3 spans 16 amino acids. V lost 3 bases and J lost 1, with 14 bases in between. The CDR3 DNA reads TGTGCCAGCAGTTATGGGCACGATGGCCGCACAGATACGCAGTATTTT. Protein sequence: CASSYGHDGRTDTQYF.